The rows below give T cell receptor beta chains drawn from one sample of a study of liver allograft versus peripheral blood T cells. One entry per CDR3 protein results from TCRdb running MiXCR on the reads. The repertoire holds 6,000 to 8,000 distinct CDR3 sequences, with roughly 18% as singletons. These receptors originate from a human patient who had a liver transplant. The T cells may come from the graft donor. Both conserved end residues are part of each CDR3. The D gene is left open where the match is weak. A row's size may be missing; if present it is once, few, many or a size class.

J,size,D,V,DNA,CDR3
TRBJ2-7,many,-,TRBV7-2,TGTGCCAGCACTCCTTGGGGGGAAAGAGGGGAGCAGTACTTC,CASTPWGERGEQYF
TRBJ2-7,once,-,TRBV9,TGTGCCAGCAGCGTAGAGGGAGGTCCTGCCTACGAGCAGTACTTC,CASSVEGGPAYEQYF
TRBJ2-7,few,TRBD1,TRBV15,TGTGCCACCAGCAGAGGGACAGGGGAGGACGAGCAGTACTTC,CATSRGTGEDEQYF
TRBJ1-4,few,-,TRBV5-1,TGCGCCAGCAGCCTGGGGGATGGTAGGGAAAAACTGTTTTTT,CASSLGDGREKLFF
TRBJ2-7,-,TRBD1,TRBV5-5,TGTGCCAGCAGCCCACAGGGGCCGGTTTGGAAGCAGTACTTC,CASSPQGPVWKQYF
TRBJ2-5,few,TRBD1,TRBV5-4,TGTGCCAGCAGCGGACAGGGGGTCGTGGAGACCCAGTACTTC,CASSGQGVVETQYF
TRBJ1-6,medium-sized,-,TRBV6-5,TGTGCCAGCAGTTACGATAGGGCAGGGGAGGATTCACCCCTCCACTTT,CASSYDRAGEDSPLHF
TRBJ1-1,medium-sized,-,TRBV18,TGTGCCAGCTCACCCTTACAGGGCTGGGACACTGAAGCTTTCTTT,CASSPLQGWDTEAFF
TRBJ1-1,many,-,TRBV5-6,TGTGCCAGCAGCTTACCACCAGGATACGCTTTCTTT,CASSLPPGYAFF
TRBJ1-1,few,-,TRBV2,TGTGCCAGCAGTCCGGGACAAGGGGGGGTTTGGACTGAAGCTTTCTTT,CASSPGQGGVWTEAFF
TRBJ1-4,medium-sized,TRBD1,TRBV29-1,TGCAGCGGCAGACAGGGGAATGAAAAACTGTTTTTT,CSGRQGNEKLFF
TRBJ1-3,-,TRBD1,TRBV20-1,TGCAGTGCGGAGGACAGGAACTCTGGAAACACCATATATTTT,CSAEDRNSGNTIYF
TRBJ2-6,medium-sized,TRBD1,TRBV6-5,TGTGCCAGCAGTGACTGGGACAGGGGATCTGGGGCCAACGTCCTGACTTTC,CASSDWDRGSGANVLTF
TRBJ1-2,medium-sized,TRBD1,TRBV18,TGTGCCAGCTCACCCCCATCCCGACAGGGCGGGGATGGCTACACCTTC,CASSPPSRQGGDGYTF
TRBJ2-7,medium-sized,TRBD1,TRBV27,TGTGCCAGCAGGAGACAGGGGTTGGTGGACGAGCAGTACTTC,CASRRQGLVDEQYF
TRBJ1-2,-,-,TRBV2,TGTGCCAGCAGCGAGGACATCTTCTATGGCTACACCTTC,CASSEDIFYGYTF
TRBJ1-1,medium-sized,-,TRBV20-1,TGCAGTGCTTTGGGACATCCGAACACTGAAGCTTTCTTT,CSALGHPNTEAFF
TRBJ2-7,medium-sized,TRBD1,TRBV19,TGTGCCAGTAGTCCACCCGGGACAGGGAACTACGAGCAGTACTTC,CASSPPGTGNYEQYF
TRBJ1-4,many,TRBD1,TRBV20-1,TGCAGTGCTCCCGACAGGGGGCGTAATGAAAAACTGTTTTTT,CSAPDRGRNEKLFF
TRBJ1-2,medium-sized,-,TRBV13,TGTGCCAGCAGCTTCCTGGGTAACTATGGCTACACCTTC,CASSFLGNYGYTF
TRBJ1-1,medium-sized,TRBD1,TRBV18,TGTGCCAGCTCACCCCGACAGGGGCACATGAACACTGAAGCTTTCTTT,CASSPRQGHMNTEAFF
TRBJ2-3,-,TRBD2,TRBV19,TGTGCCAGTAGCCCGTCAGCGGGGGTAGGAGATACGCAGTATTTT,CASSPSAGVGDTQYF
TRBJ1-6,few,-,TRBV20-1,TGCAGTGCTAGTCTACCTCCGGGATCAGGGTATTCACCCCTCCACTTT,CSASLPPGSGYSPLHF
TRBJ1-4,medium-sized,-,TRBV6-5,TGTGCCAGCAGTCGGCAGGGTGGACCAACTAATGAAAAACTGTTTTTT,CASSRQGGPTNEKLFF
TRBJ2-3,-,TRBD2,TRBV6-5,TGTGCCAGCAGTTCCCTAGCGGGGGTCACAGATACGCAGTATTTT,CASSSLAGVTDTQYF
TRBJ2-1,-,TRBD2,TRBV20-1,TGCAGTGCTAGTAGGGGGGTGGTAGCGGGGCTCTACAATGAGCAGTTCTTC,CSASRGVVAGLYNEQFF
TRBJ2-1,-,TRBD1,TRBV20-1,TGCAGTGCTTCCCGGGACAGGGTACCTACCGAGCAGTTCTTC,CSASRDRVPTEQFF
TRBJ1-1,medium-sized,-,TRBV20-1,TGCAGTGCTAGAGATGGACGGGTCAGGGAGGTGACTGAAGCTTTCTTT,CSARDGRVREVTEAFF
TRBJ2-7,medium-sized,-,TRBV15,TGTGCCACCAGCAGAGAACAAATCTCCTACGAGCAGTACTTC,CATSREQISYEQYF
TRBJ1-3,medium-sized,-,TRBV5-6,TGTGCCAGCAGCTTGGCCCTAAACACCATATATTTT,CASSLALNTIYF
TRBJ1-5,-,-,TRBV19,TGTGCCAGTAGTCCCGGAGAGTATAGCAATCAGCCCCAGCATTTT,CASSPGEYSNQPQHF
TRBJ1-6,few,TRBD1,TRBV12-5,TGTGCTAGTGGTTTACTTCGGACAGGGGTAAATTCACCCCTCCACTTT,CASGLLRTGVNSPLHF
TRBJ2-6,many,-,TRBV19,TGTGCCAGTAGTCCGGGACAAAGGTCAGGGGCCAACGTCCTGACTTTC,CASSPGQRSGANVLTF
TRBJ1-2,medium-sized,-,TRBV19,TGTGCCAGTAGTATCAGTGGGAGCCCAGCCCGCGATGGCTACACCTTC,CASSISGSPARDGYTF
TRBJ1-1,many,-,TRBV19,TGTGCCAGTAGTATTAGCCGATTCCGAAGGACTGAAGCTTTCTTT,CASSISRFRRTEAFF
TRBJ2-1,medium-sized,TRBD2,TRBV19,TGTGCCAGTAGCCGAGGGGGGAGCGGGGGCTCCTACAATGAGCAGTTCTTC,CASSRGGSGGSYNEQFF
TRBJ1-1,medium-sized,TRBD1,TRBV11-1,TGTGCCAGCAGCCTCCGACAGGGGGCCATGAACACTGAAGCTTTCTTT,CASSLRQGAMNTEAFF
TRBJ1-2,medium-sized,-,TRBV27,TGTGCCAGCAGTCCGGCCAGGGGAGGCTATGGCTACACCTTC,CASSPARGGYGYTF
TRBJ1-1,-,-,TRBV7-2,TGTGCCAGCAACCGAGTAGGGGGAACTGAAGCTTTCTTT,CASNRVGGTEAFF
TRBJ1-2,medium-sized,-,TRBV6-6,TGTGCCAGCAGCCGGAGCTCTCGACAGTCCAACTATGGCTACACCTTC,CASSRSSRQSNYGYTF
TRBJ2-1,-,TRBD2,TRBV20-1,TGCAGTGTTTCGCGCGGGGGGCTCGCTGTCGAGCAGTTCTTC,CSVSRGGLAVEQFF
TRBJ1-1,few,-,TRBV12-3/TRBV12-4,TGTGCCAGCAGTTCTAGAATTATGAACACTGAAGCTTTCTTT,CASSSRIMNTEAFF
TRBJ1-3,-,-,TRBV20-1,TGCAGTGCTACAGGGACTGGAAACACCATATATTTT,CSATGTGNTIYF
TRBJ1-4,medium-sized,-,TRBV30,TGTGCCTGGAGTCCGGACAGTTTCGCAACTAATGAAAAACTGTTTTTT,CAWSPDSFATNEKLFF
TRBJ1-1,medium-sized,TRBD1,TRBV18,TGTGCCAGCTCTCGGCAGGGGGTTGGGTACACTGAAGCTTTCTTT,CASSRQGVGYTEAFF
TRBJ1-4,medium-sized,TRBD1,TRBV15,TGTGCCACCAGAAACTTGACGGACAGGGGGATAGAAAAACTGTTTTTT,CATRNLTDRGIEKLFF
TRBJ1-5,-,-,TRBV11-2,TGTGCCAGCAGCCCTACGGGGGGGTATCAGCCCCAGCATTTT,CASSPTGGYQPQHF